The 17 T cell receptor beta chains below all came from one sample that was sequenced in a study of CD8 T cells in Susac syndrome. An amount of RNA that ranged from roughly 0.5 to 1 ug was reverse transcribed with random hexamers. Each CDR3 protein is one row after TCRdb ran MiXCR on the immunoSEQ multiplex PCR reads. Among approximately 150,000 distinct CDR3 sequences listed, about 90% were seen once. The sequenced sample consisted of CD4+ T cells from PBMCs. Receptors were obtained from a human donor in good health.

The chain has TRBV2 and TRBJ1-1; D not certain. The V end lost 7 bases, the J end lost 0 bases, and 15 bases lay between the germline ends. The V gene's germline CDR1 is SNHLY and CDR2 FYNNEI. This CDR3 comprises 15 residues. DNA for the CDR3: TGTGCCAGCAAAGAGGGTTTTTCCATGAACACTGAAGCTTTCTTT. This sequence encodes CASKEGFSMNTEAFF.

This sequence joins TRBV30 and TRBJ2-7; 7 nucleotides align to TRBD2. The germline V gene encodes CDR1 GTSNPN and CDR2 SVGIG (reference sequence). The V segment lost 2 bases and the J segment 4 bases; nucleotides outside the gene matches: 11. This CDR3 has 15 amino acids. The CDR3 DNA is TGTGCCTGGAGTCCCCGGGCTAGCGGTACTTACGAGCAGTACTTC. It specifies CAWSPRASGTYEQYF.

This chain uses TRBV12-3 or TRBV12-4 with TRBJ1-5, with D unresolved. Trimming pared 8 bases from V and 4 bases from J, leaving 15 bases between. This CDR3 is built from 14 residues. The CDR3 sequence is CASSATHANQPQHF. CDR3 DNA: TGTGCCAGCTCCGCGACCCATGCGAATCAGCCCCAGCATTTT.

V gene TRBV5-1 combines with J gene TRBJ1-1; no reliable D call. Per germline, CDR1 SGHRS and CDR2 YFSETQ. V was shortened by 0 bases and J by 7 bases, with 28 bases between the two germline ends. The CDR3 totals 19 residues. For the CDR3, the DNA is TGCGCCAGCAGCTTGGGGCCAATCCGTGTCTCCCAAATTTTCATTGAAGCTTTCTTT. It codes for CASSLGPIRVSQIFIEAFF.

The CDR3 sequence is CASRPRGTPYEQYF. As DNA, the CDR3 is TGTGCCAGCAGGCCCCGGGGCACACCCTACGAGCAGTACTTC. The J gene is TRBJ2-7, the V gene TRBV6-6, with D perhaps being TRBD1 or TRBD2 (5 bases each). The CDR3 contains 14 residues. The V end lost 6 bases, the J end lost 2 bases, and 14 bases lay between the germline ends. From germline, CDR1 is MNHNY and CDR2 SVGAGI (reference sequence).

The chain uses TRBV29-1 and TRBJ1-1; 7 nucleotides agree with TRBD1. Looked up from germline, CDR1 is SQVTM and CDR2 is ANQGSEA. The CDR3 is 14 amino acids. V trimming: 4 bases; J trimming: 5 bases; junction bases outside the gene matches: 10. The CDR3 DNA reads as TGCAGCGTTGGACAGGGAATACAGTTGACTGAAGCTTTCTTT. This gives the protein CSVGQGIQLTEAFF.

This clonotype has just a few counts. The chain employs TRBV19 and TRBJ1-2; D unclear. The germline V and J ends were trimmed by 6 bases and 8 bases, with 10 bases remaining between them. Germline values: CDR1 LNHDA, CDR2 SQIVND (reference sequence). CDR3 length equals 11 residues. In nucleotides, the CDR3 is TGTGCCAGTAGCCTACGACGGGGCTACACCTTC. Amino acid sequence: CASSLRRGYTF.

The V call is TRBV7-9, the J call TRBJ2-3; D is undetermined. The CDR3 is 12 residues long. The germline V and J ends were trimmed by 4 bases and 2 bases, with 4 bases remaining between them. Germline-derived CDR1 and CDR2 are SEHNR and FQNEAQ (reference sequence). The CDR3, as DNA: TGTGCCAGCAGCTCGAACACAGATACGCAGTATTTT. Protein product: CASSSNTDTQYF.

The chain employs TRBV5-1 and TRBJ2-7; D might be TRBD2 (6 bases). CDR3 size: 15 residues. Trimming shortened V by 3 bases and J by 3 bases, and 16 bases separated the two germline ends. The germline gives CDR1 SGHRS, CDR2 YFSETQ. CDR3 protein: CASSWTPDGGYEQYF. In nucleotides, the CDR3 is TGCGCCAGCAGCTGGACACCGGACGGGGGCTACGAGCAGTACTTC.

V usage is TRBV7-6 and J usage is TRBJ1-1, with 7 bases lining up with TRBD1. V shed 5 bases and J 4 bases; nucleotides not matched to a gene: 7. The germline gives CDR1 SGHVS, CDR2 FNYEAQ. The length of the CDR3 is 14 residues. In DNA form, the CDR3 reads TGTGCCAGCAGCCAACCGACAGGGAGCACTGAAGCTTTCTTT. This sequence encodes CASSQPTGSTEAFF.

The chain recombines TRBV7-9 with TRBJ1-1; D not certain. V was shortened by 1 base and J by 8 bases, with 14 bases between the two germline ends. CDR1 and CDR2 from the germline V gene are SEHNR and FQNEAQ (reference sequence). CDR3 length: 14 residues. This CDR3 is CASSLEAGSMEAFF. CDR3 DNA: TGTGCCAGCAGCTTAGAAGCAGGTTCAATGGAAGCTTTCTTT. Based on the CDR3 plus reference TRBV7-9 and TRBJ1-1, the full variable domain is DTGVSQNPRHKITKRGQNVTFRCDPISEHNRLYWYRQTLGQGPEFLTYFQNEAQLEKSRLLSDRFSAERPKGSFSTLEIQRTEQGDSAMYLCASSLEAGSMEAFFGQGTRLTVV.

The genes are TRBV7-2 and TRBJ1-1; D gene ambiguous. Trimming took off 3 bases at V and 3 bases at J, with 8 bases between the two ends. The CDR3 consists of 13 residues. Germline V lookup: CDR1 SGHTA, CDR2 FQGNSA. The CDR3 sequence is CASSFQRDTEAFF. The CDR3 DNA is TGTGCCAGCAGCTTCCAGAGGGACACTGAAGCTTTCTTT.

The chain combines TRBV5-1 with TRBJ1-6; TRBD1 matches 8 bases. Germline V gene lookup returns CDR1 SGHRS and CDR2 YFSETQ. V gave up 4 bases and J gave up 1 base; unmatched junction bases: 4. The length of the CDR3 is 16 residues. The CDR3 loop reads CASSGGQDSYNSPLHF. In DNA form, the CDR3 reads TGCGCCAGCAGCGGGGGACAGGATTCCTATAATTCACCCCTCCACTTT.

This chain joins TRBV5-1 and TRBJ2-2, with D possibly matching TRBD2 (6 bases). CDR3 length: 16 amino acids. Germline V gene lookup returns CDR1 SGHRS and CDR2 YFSETQ. V was pared by 1 base and J by 4 bases, with 14 bases between. The CDR3 sequence is CASSLPGLHLTGELFF. CDR3 DNA sequence: TGCGCCAGCAGCTTGCCCGGACTACACCTCACCGGGGAGCTGTTTTTT.

This chain joins TRBV9 and TRBJ2-7, with TRBD2 identical over 8 bases. Germline CDR1 is SGDLS and CDR2 is YYNGEE. The CDR3 has 15 residues. V trimming: 4 bases; J trimming: 2 bases; junction bases outside the gene matches: 8. The CDR3: CASSPRVAGTYEQYF. Written as DNA, the CDR3 is TGTGCCAGCAGCCCCCGAGTAGCGGGGACCTACGAGCAGTACTTC. Combining the CDR3 with reference TRBV9 and TRBJ2-7 gives the whole variable domain DSGVTQTPKHLITATGQRVTLRCSPRSGDLSVYWYQQSLDQGLQFLIQYYNGEERAKGNILERFSAQQFPDLHSELNLSSLELGDSALYFCASSPRVAGTYEQYFGPGTRLTVT.

The chain uses TRBV11-3 and TRBJ2-7; D is perhaps TRBD1 (6 bases). The CDR3 covers 15 residues. Looked up from germline, CDR1 is SGHNT and CDR2 is YENEEA. V was cut by 0 bases and J by 5 bases, with 14 bases left in between. The chain's CDR3 is CASSLDSAGDNEQYF. The CDR3 DNA reads TGTGCCAGCAGCTTAGATTCCGCAGGGGATAACGAGCAGTACTTC.

The J gene is TRBJ2-3, the V gene TRBV5-1; D gene unclear. The CDR3 totals 15 residues. Looked up from germline, CDR1 is SGHRS and CDR2 is YFSETQ. Trimming took 0 bases from V and 0 from J, leaving 8 bases between them. CDR3 amino acids: CASSLADTSTDTQYF. The CDR3 DNA reads TGCGCCAGCAGCTTGGCCGACACTAGCACAGATACGCAGTATTTT.